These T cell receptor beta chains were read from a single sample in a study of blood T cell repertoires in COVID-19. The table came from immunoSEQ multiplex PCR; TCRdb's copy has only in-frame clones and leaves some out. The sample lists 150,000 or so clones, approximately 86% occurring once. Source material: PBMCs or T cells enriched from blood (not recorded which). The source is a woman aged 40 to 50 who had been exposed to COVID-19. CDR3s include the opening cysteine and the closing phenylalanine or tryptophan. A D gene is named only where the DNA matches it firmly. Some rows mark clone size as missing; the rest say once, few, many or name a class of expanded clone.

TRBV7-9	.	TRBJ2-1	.	TGTGCCAGCAGCTTAGTGGCAGGGTGGGCTGAGCAGTTCTTC	CASSLVAGWAEQFF
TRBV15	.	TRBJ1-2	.	TGTGCCACCAGCAGCCTCGACGGGTATGGCTACACCTTC	CATSSLDGYGYTF
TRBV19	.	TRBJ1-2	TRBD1	TGTGCCAGTAGTACCGGGGACAGGGCAAACTATGGCTACACCTTC	CASSTGDRANYGYTF
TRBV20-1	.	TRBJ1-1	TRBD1	TGCAGTGCTAGTAACACAGGGGGCGCTTCGGACACTGAAGCTTTCTTT	CSASNTGGASDTEAFF
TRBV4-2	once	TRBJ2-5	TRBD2	TGTGCCAGCAGCCAAGTGCTAGCGGGACAAGAGACCCAGTACTTC	CASSQVLAGQETQYF
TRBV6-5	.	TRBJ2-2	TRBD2	TGTGCCAGCAGCCTAGCGGGGGGTGGCACCGGGGAGCTGTTTTTT	CASSLAGGGTGELFF
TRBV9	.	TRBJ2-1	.	TGTGCCAGCAGCCCTACAGTGGGCTCCTACAATGAGCAGTTCTTC	CASSPTVGSYNEQFF
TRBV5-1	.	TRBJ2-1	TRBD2	TGCGCCAGCAGCTCCGGGACTAGCGCTTACAATGAGCAGTTCTTC	CASSSGTSAYNEQFF
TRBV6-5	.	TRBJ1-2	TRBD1	TGTGCCAGCAGGGACAGGGGATCTAACTATGGCTACACCTTC	CASRDRGSNYGYTF
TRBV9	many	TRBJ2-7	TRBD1	TGTGCCAGCAGCGTAGGACCGACAGGGACCTACGAGCAGTACTTC	CASSVGPTGTYEQYF
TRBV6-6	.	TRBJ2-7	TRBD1	TGTGCCAGCAGTCCAATCAGTAGCCTACAGGGGCGCTCCTACGAGCAGTACTTC	CASSPISSLQGRSYEQYF
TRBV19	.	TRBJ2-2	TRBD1	TGTGCCAGTAGTGTACGGACAGGACGCACCGGGGAGCTGTTTTTT	CASSVRTGRTGELFF
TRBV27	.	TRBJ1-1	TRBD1	TGTGCCAGCAGTGGCAGACAGGGAAACACTGAAGCTTTCTTT	CASSGRQGNTEAFF
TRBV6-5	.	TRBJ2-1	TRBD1	TGTGCCAGCAAGGGACAGTACAATGAGCAGTTCTTC	CASKGQYNEQFF
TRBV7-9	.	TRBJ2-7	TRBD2	TGTGCCAGCAGCCCCTCCGGGACTAGCGGGACTGAGCAGTACTTC	CASSPSGTSGTEQYF
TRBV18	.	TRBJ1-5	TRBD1	TGTGCCAGCTCACCACCAGGACAGGGCAATCAGCCCCAGCATTTT	CASSPPGQGNQPQHF
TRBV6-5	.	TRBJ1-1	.	TGTGCCAGCAGTTACGGCAGGGGCCACCGGAACACTGAAGCTTTCTTT	CASSYGRGHRNTEAFF
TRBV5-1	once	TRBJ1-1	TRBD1	TGCGCCAGCAGCCAGGGACAGGCGAACACTGAAGCTTTCTTT	CASSQGQANTEAFF
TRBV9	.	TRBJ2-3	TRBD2	TGTGCCAGCAGCGTAGAACTAGCGAGTCTCGATACGCAGTATTTT	CASSVELASLDTQYF
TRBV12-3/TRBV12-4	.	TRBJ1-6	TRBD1	TGTGCCAGCTCCAGACAGGGGAATTCACCCCTCCACTTT	CASSRQGNSPLHF
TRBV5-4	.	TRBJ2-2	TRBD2	TGTGCCAGCAGCTCGGGACTAGCGGGAGGGAGCACCGGGGAGCTGTTTTTT	CASSSGLAGGSTGELFF
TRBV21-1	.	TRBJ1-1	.	TGTGCCAGCAGCTGCCGCCGGCGGGGATATGAAGCTTTCTTT	CASSCRRRGYEAFF
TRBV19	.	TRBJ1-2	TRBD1	TGTGCCAGTAGTGAGGGACAGGGCTATGGCTACACCTTC	CASSEGQGYGYTF
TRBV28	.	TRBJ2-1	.	TGTGCCAGCAGCTTGCTAGCCCTTAGCTCCTACAATGAGCAGTTCTTC	CASSLLALSSYNEQFF
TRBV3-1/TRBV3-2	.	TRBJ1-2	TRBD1	TGTGCCAGCAGCCGCAGGGGGAATAGTGGCTACACCTTC	CASSRRGNSGYTF
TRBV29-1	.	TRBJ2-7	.	TGCAGCGCCCGAGACAGAGCCTACGAGCAGTACTTC	CSARDRAYEQYF
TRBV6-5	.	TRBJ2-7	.	TGTGCCAGCAGTCCGAAAAGAAACAGCTACGAGCAGTACTTC	CASSPKRNSYEQYF
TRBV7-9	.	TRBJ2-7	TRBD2	TGTGCCAGCAGCCTCGGGCGGGGGATGAGCTACGAGCAGTACTTC	CASSLGRGMSYEQYF
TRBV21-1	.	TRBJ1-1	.	TGTGCCAGCATTACAGGGGAGAACACTGAAGCTTTCTTT	CASITGENTEAFF
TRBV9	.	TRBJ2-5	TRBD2	TGTGCCAGCAGCTTCAGCGGGGGGGAAGAGACCCAGTACTTC	CASSFSGGEETQYF
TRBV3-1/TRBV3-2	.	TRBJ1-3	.	TGTGCTAGCAGCCAAGATTGGGGCAGGAAAGACCTCCTAGAGCTCTCTGGAAACACCATATATTTT	CASSQDWGRKDLLELSGNTIYF